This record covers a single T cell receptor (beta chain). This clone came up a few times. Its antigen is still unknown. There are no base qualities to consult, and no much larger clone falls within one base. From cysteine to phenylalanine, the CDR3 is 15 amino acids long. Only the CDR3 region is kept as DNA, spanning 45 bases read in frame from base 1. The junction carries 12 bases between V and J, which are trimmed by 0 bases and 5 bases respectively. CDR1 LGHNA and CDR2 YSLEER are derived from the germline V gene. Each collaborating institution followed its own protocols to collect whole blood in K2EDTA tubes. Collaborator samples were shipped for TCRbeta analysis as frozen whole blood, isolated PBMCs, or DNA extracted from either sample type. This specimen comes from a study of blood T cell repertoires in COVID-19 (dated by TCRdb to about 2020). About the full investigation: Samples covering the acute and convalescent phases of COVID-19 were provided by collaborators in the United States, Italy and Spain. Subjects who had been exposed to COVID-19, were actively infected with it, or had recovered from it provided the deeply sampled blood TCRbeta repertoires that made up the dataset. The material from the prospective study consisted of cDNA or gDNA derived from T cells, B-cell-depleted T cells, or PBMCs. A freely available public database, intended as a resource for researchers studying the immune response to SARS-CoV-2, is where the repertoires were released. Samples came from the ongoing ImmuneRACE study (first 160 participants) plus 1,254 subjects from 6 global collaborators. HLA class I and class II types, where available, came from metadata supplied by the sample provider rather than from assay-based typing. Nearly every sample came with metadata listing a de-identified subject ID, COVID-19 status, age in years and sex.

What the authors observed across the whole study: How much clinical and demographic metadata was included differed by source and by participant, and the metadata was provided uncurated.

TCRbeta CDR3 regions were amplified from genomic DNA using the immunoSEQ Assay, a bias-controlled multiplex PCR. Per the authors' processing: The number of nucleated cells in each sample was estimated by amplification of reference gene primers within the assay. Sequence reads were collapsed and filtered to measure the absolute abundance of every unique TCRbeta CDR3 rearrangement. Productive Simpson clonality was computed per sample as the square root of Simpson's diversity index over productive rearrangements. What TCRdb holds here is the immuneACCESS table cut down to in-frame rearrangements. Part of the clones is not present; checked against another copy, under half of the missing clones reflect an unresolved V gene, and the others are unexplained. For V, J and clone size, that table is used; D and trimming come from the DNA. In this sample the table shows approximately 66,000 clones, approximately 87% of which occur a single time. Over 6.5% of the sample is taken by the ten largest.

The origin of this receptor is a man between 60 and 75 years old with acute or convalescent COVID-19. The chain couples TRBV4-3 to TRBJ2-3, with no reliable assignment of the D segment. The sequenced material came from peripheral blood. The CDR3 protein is CASSQERLVLDTQYF. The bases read TGCGCCAGCAGCCAAGAGCGGCTAGTCCTAGATACGCAGTATTTT.